A single sample gave rise to the 4 T cell receptor beta chains below, sequenced in a study of blood T cell repertoires in COVID-19. Generated by immunoSEQ multiplex PCR, the TCRdb table keeps only in-frame clones and is missing some. Among some 370,000 clones listed, about four fifths were seen once. Sequencing was performed on PBMCs or T cells enriched from blood (not recorded which). The receptors originated from a woman in her fifties or sixties who had recovered from COVID-19.

The chain combines TRBV13 with TRBJ1-6; D is perhaps TRBD1 (5 bases). The CDR3 extends over 14 amino acids. Deletions cut 0 bases from V and 10 bases from J, with 10 bases between. CDR1 is PRHDT, CDR2 FYEKMQ, per germline (reference sequence). CDR3 sequence: CASSLGQGGSPLHF. The CDR3 nucleotides are TGTGCCAGCAGCTTAGGTCAGGGAGGCTCACCCCTCCACTTT.

The gene calls are TRBV11-3 and TRBJ2-7; no clear D gene. V was cut by 4 bases and J by 0 bases, with 4 bases left in between. This CDR3 contains 12 residues. CDR1 SGHNT and CDR2 YENEEA come from the germline V gene. DNA for the CDR3: TGTGCCAGCAGCTCATTCTCCTACGAGCAGTACTTC. It specifies CASSSFSYEQYF.

This clone was found once. The chain couples TRBV7-2 to TRBJ2-5; 11 bases match TRBD2. The junction had 6 bases not matched to a gene; V was cut back by 4 bases and J by 2 bases. Germline CDR1 is SGHTA and CDR2 is FQGNSA. The CDR3 sequence is 16 residues long. This CDR3 reads CASSSLAGGLQETQYF. The CDR3 DNA follows: TGTGCCAGCAGCTCTCTAGCGGGGGGACTACAAGAGACCCAGTACTTC.

The rearrangement links TRBV19 to TRBJ2-7; the D gene is possibly TRBD1 (5 bases). Trimming cost V 7 bases and J 0 bases, with 13 bases left between them. The germline V gene encodes CDR1 LNHDA and CDR2 SQIVND (reference sequence). The CDR3 totals 14 residues. The DNA of the CDR3 is TGTGCCAGTAAGTTGGGGCTTTACTCCTACGAGCAGTACTTC. Its protein is CASKLGLYSYEQYF.